This T cell receptor beta chain was documented in a study of blood T cell repertoires in COVID-19. The method was immunoSEQ multiplex PCR; TCRdb's version includes in-frame clones alone and lacks a portion of them. The sample has approximately 250,000 clones, about 87% seen once; the top ten hold roughly 4.3%. V lost 4 bases to trimming and J lost 3 bases, with 9 bases between them. Germline CDR1 and CDR2: MNHEY and SVGAGI. The CDR3 totals 14 residues. Participant-given clinical history determined each cohort assignment. The sequenced sample was PBMCs or T cells enriched from blood (not recorded which). The TCR was taken from a woman in her twenties or thirties with acute COVID-19. The rearrangement joins TRBV6-5 to TRBJ1-4; D perhaps matches TRBD1 (5 bases). The CDR3 region has the DNA TGTGCCAGCAGTTCAGGGTGGTCTAATGAAAAACTGTTTTTT. The encoded protein is CASSSGWSNEKLFF.